This T cell receptor (beta chain) was captured by sequencing in a study of blood T cell repertoires in COVID-19. Study in general: Nucleic acid was either cDNA or gDNA, and it came from T cells, B-cell-depleted T cells, or PBMCs.

Under the authors' procedure: Amplification of reference gene primers was used by the study to estimate nucleated cell counts. Using immunoSEQ multiplex PCR, the repertoire was profiled, and TCRdb retains in-frame clones only, with some absent. V and J calls and clone size are those listed in that table; D and trimming were worked out from the DNA. This sample has 300,000 to 450,000 clones, with roughly 90% found just once. One Seattle source followed patients from active infection through their disease course. The TCR sequence derives from an older woman with COVID-19, enrolled during active disease. The source material was peripheral blood.

CDR3 nucleotide sequence: TGTGCCAGCAGCTTCGGGACAGGGGCCAGCCCGTACAATGAGCAGTTCTTC. It translates to CASSFGTGASPYNEQFF. J is TRBJ2-1 and V is TRBV5-5, with TRBD1 matching over 10 bases. V gave up 2 bases and J gave up 4 bases; unmatched junction bases: 9. Per germline, CDR1 SGHKS and CDR2 YYEKEE (reference sequence). CDR3 length: 17 residues.